A single sample gave rise to the 28 T cell receptor beta chains below, sequenced in a study of cytomegalovirus exposure and HLA in healthy donors. Researchers ran the PCR with 60 Vbeta and 13 Jbeta primers. Libraries were prepared by immunoSEQ multiplex PCR; TCRdb keeps only in-frame clonotypes and omits some of them. Its table lists roughly 34,000 clones. Sample: PBMCs. The receptors stem from a middle-aged woman in good health and CMV-seropositive.

J is TRBJ1-2 and V is TRBV19, with 7 bases that match TRBD1. V lost 3 bases, J lost 4 bases, and 8 bases stayed unmatched. Germline loops: CDR1 LNHDA, CDR2 SQIVND (reference sequence). The CDR3 loop spans 15 amino acids. The CDR3, as DNA: TGTGCCAGTAGTATCCTACAGGGGACCACCTATGGCTACACCTTC. Its translation is CASSILQGTTYGYTF.

This chain joins TRBV27 and TRBJ2-3; TRBD2 matches 8 bases. Unmatched junction bases numbered 0, after V lost 0 bases and J lost 1 base. The CDR3 has 15 amino acids. Germline assignment: CDR1 MNHEY and CDR2 SMNVEV (reference sequence). CDR3 DNA sequence: TGTGCCAGCAGTTTATCCGGGAGGGGCACAGATACGCAGTATTTT. Amino acids: CASSLSGRGTDTQYF.

The chain joins TRBV30 to TRBJ2-1, with 7 bases fitting TRBD2. The germline gives CDR1 GTSNPN, CDR2 SVGIG (reference sequence). The CDR3 covers 11 residues. J gave up 7 bases and V 6 bases, and 3 bases lay outside the gene matches. CDR3 loop: CACGEGNEQFF. CDR3 coding DNA: TGTGCCTGCGGGGAGGGGAATGAGCAGTTCTTC.

The chain couples TRBV18 to TRBJ1-4, with D uncertain. Germline assignment: CDR1 KGHSH and CDR2 LQKENI. This CDR3 region has 13 residues. The V and J ends lost 1 base and 7 bases respectively, with 7 bases between them. The CDR3 DNA is TGTGCCAGCTCACCACGGCAGTTTGAAAAACTGTTTTTT. Translation: CASSPRQFEKLFF.

This chain links TRBV6-5 with TRBJ2-1; weak D call: TRBD1 (6 bases). The V and J ends lost 6 bases and 4 bases respectively, with 16 bases between them. CDR1 and CDR2 from the germline V gene are MNHEY and SVGAGI. The CDR3 extends over 15 amino acids. The chain's CDR3 is CASSRGTGQYNEQFF. The DNA for the CDR3 is TGTGCCAGCAGCCGCGGTACGGGACAATACAATGAGCAGTTCTTC.

The rearrangement joins TRBV18 to TRBJ2-3, with TRBD2 as a possible D gene (5 bases). Germline loops: CDR1 KGHSH, CDR2 LQKENI. The CDR3 is 13 residues long. V shed 6 bases and J shed 1 base, with 8 bases lying between them. The CDR3 bases are TGTGCCAGCTCTCTTAGCGGCACAGATACGCAGTATTTT. This codes for CASSLSGTDTQYF.

As DNA, the CDR3 is TGTGCCAGCAGCTTAGAGGGGATCGGAGTTGGAAACACTGAAGCTTTCTTT. This encodes CASSLEGIGVGNTEAFF. The chain employs TRBV7-2 and TRBJ1-1, with D possibly TRBD1 on 5 matching bases. Trimming removed 1 base at V and 2 bases at J, with 17 bases between. CDR1 SGHTA and CDR2 FQGNSA come from the germline V gene. This CDR3 spans 17 amino acids. Looking up the rest from reference TRBV7-2 and TRBJ1-1 gives the full variable domain: GAGVSQSPSNKVTEKGKDVELRCDPISGHTALYWYRQSLGQGLEFLIYFQGNSAPDKSGLPSDRFSAERTGGSVSTLTIQRTQQEDSAVYLCASSLEGIGVGNTEAFFGQGTRLTVV.

V gene TRBV5-5 combines with J gene TRBJ2-7, with 9 bases aligning to TRBD1. Germline trimming cut 2 bases from V and 3 bases from J; bases unmatched to any gene: 3. The CDR3 spans 14 residues. Germline loops: CDR1 SGHKS, CDR2 YYEKEE (reference sequence). CDR3 DNA sequence: TGTGCCAGCAGCTTCCGGGACAGGGACTACGAGCAGTACTTC. Translated, it gives CASSFRDRDYEQYF.

The rearrangement uses TRBV5-1 and TRBJ2-4; TRBD1 aligns across 9 bases. Germline CDR1 and CDR2: SGHRS and YFSETQ. The CDR3 runs to 15 residues. Trimming took 4 bases from V and 8 from J; bases not matched to a gene: 10. The CDR3 here is CASSNRDRAADIQYF. CDR3 nucleotide sequence: TGCGCCAGCAGCAACCGGGACAGGGCTGCAGACATTCAGTACTTC.

This CDR3 is CSVRTSGTAEYF. The CDR3 region has the DNA TGCAGCGTCAGAACGTCAGGGACAGCTGAGTACTTC. V usage is TRBV29-1 and J usage is TRBJ2-5; TRBD1 matches at 7 bases. The CDR3 consists of 12 residues. J lost 12 bases, V lost 6 bases, and 13 bases had no gene match. Germline-derived CDR1 and CDR2 are SQVTM and ANQGSEA.

The V gene is TRBV5-1, the J gene TRBJ2-5; D not certain. Germline CDR1 is SGHRS and CDR2 is YFSETQ. This CDR3 contains 12 residues. Trimming stripped 4 bases from V and 1 base from J, with 5 bases between. CDR3 region: CASSPGQETQYF. CDR3 DNA: TGCGCCAGCAGCCCCGGCCAAGAGACCCAGTACTTC. The full variable domain, its missing parts supplied by reference TRBV5-1 and TRBJ2-5, is KAGVTQTPRYLIKTRGQQVTLSCSPISGHRSVSWYQQTPGQGLQFLFEYFSETQRNKGNFPGRFSGRQFSNSRSEMNVSTLELGDSALYLCASSPGQETQYFGPGTRLLVL.

The CDR3 sequence: CASSLNLASDTQYF. In nucleotides, the CDR3 is TGCGCCAGCAGCTTGAACCTAGCTTCAGATACGCAGTATTTT. V usage is TRBV5-1 and J usage is TRBJ2-3; tentative D call: TRBD2 (5 bases). Between the trimmed V and J ends, which lost 1 base and 4 bases, there was a span of 10 bases. Per the germline V gene, CDR1 is SGHRS and CDR2 is YFSETQ. This CDR3 comprises 14 residues.

The chain combines TRBV6-1 with TRBJ2-7; TRBD1 matches 8 bases. The V segment lost 7 bases and the J segment 4 bases; nucleotides outside the gene matches: 3. Germline V lookup: CDR1 MNHNS, CDR2 SASEGT. The CDR3 covers 12 residues. The DNA of the CDR3 is TGTGCCAGCAATAACAGGGGGTACGAGCAGTACTTC. This gives the protein CASNNRGYEQYF.

J is TRBJ2-5 and V is TRBV19; 7 bases match TRBD1. The end of the DNA fits TRBJ2-7 better, so the J call may be wrong. This CDR3 has 13 amino acids. Germline CDR1 reads LNHDA; CDR2 reads SQIVND (reference sequence). Written as DNA, the CDR3 is TGTGCCACCCCGGGACAGCGGCTCCACGAGCAGTACTTC. Amino acids: CATPGQRLHEQYF.

The DNA of the CDR3 is TGTGCCAGCAGCTTGGTTAGCGGGAGTCAAGGCTACAATGAGCAGTTCTTC. It specifies CASSLVSGSQGYNEQFF. J is TRBJ2-1 and V is TRBV7-9; 9 bases match TRBD2. The CDR3 spans 17 residues. The V and J ends lost 3 bases and 3 bases, in that order; junction bases with no gene match: 9. Germline V gene data show CDR1 as SEHNR and CDR2 as FQNEAQ (reference sequence).

The J gene is TRBJ2-3, the V gene TRBV30; 7 nucleotides agree with TRBD2. V trimming: 5 bases; J trimming: 4 bases; junction bases outside the gene matches: 9. This CDR3 contains 14 residues. Germline V gives CDR1 GTSNPN, CDR2 SVGIG (reference sequence). The chain's CDR3 is CAWGGTTVADTQYF. In DNA, the CDR3 is TGTGCCTGGGGTGGGACTACCGTCGCAGATACGCAGTATTTT.

The V call is TRBV11-3, the J call TRBJ2-3, with D tentatively TRBD2 (7 bases). This CDR3 has 13 amino acids. Trimming shortened V by 5 bases and J by 8 bases, and 14 bases separated the two germline ends. CDR1 and CDR2 (germline): SGHNT, YENEEA. In nucleotides, the CDR3 is TGTGCCAGCAGCCTGGGGGGGGCAGGTACGCAGTATTTT. Translated: CASSLGGAGTQYF.

This chain connects TRBV9 to TRBJ2-5, with 8 bases that match TRBD2. CDR3 length: 15 amino acids. V trimming: 0 bases; J trimming: 4 bases; junction bases outside the gene matches: 5. From germline, CDR1 is SGDLS and CDR2 YYNGEE. CDR3 protein: CASSVDDGRGETQYF. CDR3 bases: TGTGCCAGCAGCGTAGACGACGGGAGGGGAGAGACCCAGTACTTC.

V is TRBV28 and J is TRBJ1-3, with D unclear. Germline assignment: CDR1 MDHEN and CDR2 SYDVKM. V lost 6 bases to trimming and J lost 3 bases, with 9 bases between them. This CDR3 region has 13 residues. The CDR3 is CASRQAFGNTIYF. The CDR3 DNA reads TGTGCCAGCAGGCAAGCTTTTGGAAACACCATATATTTT.

The chain couples TRBV30 to TRBJ1-2; unclear D gene. CDR3 length equals 14 residues. Trimming took 4 bases from V and 2 from J, leaving 14 bases between them. Germline CDR1 GTSNPN, CDR2 SVGIG (reference sequence). The CDR3 DNA follows: TGTGCCTGGACTCCCACGGCGGAGAACTATGGCTACACCTTC. Its translation: CAWTPTAENYGYTF.

The gene calls are TRBV11-2 and TRBJ2-7, with 9 nucleotides matching TRBD2. From germline, CDR1 is SGHAT and CDR2 FQNNGV. The CDR3 totals 15 residues. Trimming at V came to 5 bases and at J to 3 bases, leaving 8 bases not matched to a gene. The CDR3 DNA sequence: TGTGCCAGCAGCCAAGCTAGCGGGACCTACTACGAGCAGTACTTC. Translating it yields CASSQASGTYYEQYF.

V usage is TRBV7-3 and J usage is TRBJ2-5; 10 nucleotides line up with TRBD2. V lost 3 bases, J lost 6 bases, and 7 bases stayed unmatched. Looked up from germline, CDR1 is SGHTA and CDR2 is FQGTGA. The CDR3 is 15 amino acids. The CDR3 loop reads CASSLASGSWKTQYF. As DNA, the CDR3 is TGTGCCAGCAGCTTGGCTAGCGGGAGTTGGAAGACCCAGTACTTC. Complete variable domain (other parts from reference TRBV7-3 and TRBJ2-5): GAGVSQTPSNKVTEKGKYVELRCDPISGHTALYWYRQSLGQGPEFLIYFQGTGAADDSGLPNDRFFAVRPEGSVSTLKIQRTERGDSAVYLCASSLASGSWKTQYFGPGTRLLVL.

For the CDR3, the DNA is TGTGCCATCAGTGAGCCGGGGGTAGCGAACACTGAAGCTTTCTTT. It translates to CAISEPGVANTEAFF. The V and J genes are TRBV10-3 and TRBJ1-1; D possibly corresponds to TRBD1 (5 bases). Germline V gives CDR1 ENHRY, CDR2 SYGVKD. The CDR3 is 15 amino acids. V was cut by 2 bases and J by 1 base, with 11 bases left in between.

V and J are TRBV28 and TRBJ2-7; TRBD1 matches 9 bases. After removal of 5 bases from V and 3 bases from J, the junction contained 11 bases not matched to a gene. CDR1 is MDHEN, CDR2 SYDVKM, per germline. The CDR3 runs to 16 residues. The CDR3 loop reads CASSTHTGDRVYEQYF. CDR3 nucleotides: TGTGCCAGCAGTACGCACACCGGGGACAGGGTCTACGAGCAGTACTTC.

The gene calls are TRBV14 and TRBJ2-2; 7 nucleotides line up with TRBD2. Germline loops: CDR1 SGHDN, CDR2 FVKESK. V shed 3 bases and J 6 bases; nucleotides not matched to a gene: 10. The length of the CDR3 is 16 residues. The CDR3 loop reads CASSQWAGVKAGELFF. The CDR3 DNA reads as TGTGCCAGCAGCCAGTGGGCGGGAGTAAAAGCCGGGGAGCTGTTTTTT.

This sequence joins TRBV7-2 and TRBJ2-5; TRBD2 is a possible D gene (6 bases). CDR3 length: 14 amino acids. Trimming left V 1 base short and J 4 bases short, with 10 bases between. Germline CDR1 SGHTA, CDR2 FQGNSA. The CDR3 sequence is CASSLGAGIETQYF. CDR3 DNA sequence: TGTGCCAGCAGCTTAGGCGCGGGAATAGAGACCCAGTACTTC.

V usage is TRBV7-8 and J usage is TRBJ2-1, with 14 nucleotides matching TRBD2. Germline V gene data show CDR1 as SGHVS and CDR2 as FQNEAQ. The CDR3 is 19 amino acids. Unmatched junction bases numbered 10, after V lost 5 bases and J lost 1 base. Here the CDR3 reads CASSPRGTSGSTSYNEQFF. In nucleotides, the CDR3 is TGTGCCAGCAGCCCTAGGGGGACTAGCGGGAGTACGTCCTACAATGAGCAGTTCTTC.

This chain joins TRBV11-2 and TRBJ1-4; D remains ambiguous. The CDR3 totals 12 residues. Trimming cost V 5 bases and J 10 bases, with 11 bases left between them. Germline lookup yields CDR1 SGHAT and CDR2 FQNNGV. The CDR3 is CASSPSPGKLFF. CDR3 DNA sequence: TGTGCCAGCAGCCCCTCCCCAGGAAAACTGTTTTTT.